Shown below are 27 T cell receptor beta chains from a single sample sequenced in a study of T-cell reconstitution after alpha-beta-depleted transplantation in children. A library of TCRbeta sequences, prepared with unique molecular identifiers, was generated. TCRdb itself ran the PCR reads through MiXCR, one entry per CDR3 protein. This table holds 440,000 or so distinct CDR3 sequences, roughly a tenth found once. This material consisted of PBMCs from the stem cell graft donor, taken from the stem cell graft. Source of these receptors: a human donor who donated a stem cell graft to a child with acute myeloid leukemia.

The table lists this clonotype with a few counts. The chain joins TRBV20-1 to TRBJ2-7, with 11 bases fitting TRBD1. Germline loops: CDR1 DFQATT, CDR2 SNEGSKA (reference sequence). The CDR3 is 15 residues long. Trimming cost V 0 bases and J 4 bases; bases outside gene matches: 5. The CDR3: CSARDPGQGVYEQYF. CDR3 coding DNA: TGCAGTGCTAGAGACCCGGGACAGGGGGTGTACGAGCAGTACTTC.

This chain uses TRBV20-1 with TRBJ1-2; D ambiguous. Germline V gives CDR1 DFQATT, CDR2 SNEGSKA (reference sequence). Trimming pared 0 bases from V and 5 bases from J, leaving 16 bases between. The CDR3 extends over 15 amino acids. CDR3 in DNA: TGCAGTGCTAGAGATTGGGCAGAAGACCTTTATGGCTACACCTTC. As protein: CSARDWAEDLYGYTF.

The chain links TRBV20-1 to TRBJ2-7, with 8 bases that match TRBD2. This CDR3 has 17 amino acids. The germline V gene encodes CDR1 DFQATT and CDR2 SNEGSKA (reference sequence). Germline trimming cut 5 bases from V and 3 bases from J; bases unmatched to any gene: 18. This CDR3 is CSARAPRSGSGGYEQYF. In DNA form, the CDR3 reads TGCAGTGCTCGCGCCCCCCGCAGCGGGAGTGGTGGCTACGAGCAGTACTTC.

Details on this clonotype: A read error may produce the germline difference seen at one junction end. V and J are TRBV3-1 and TRBJ2-3; D is perhaps TRBD2 (6 bases). There are 18 residues in the CDR3. Germline V gives CDR1 LGHDT, CDR2 YNNKEL (reference sequence). CDR3 nucleotide sequence: TGTGCCTGCAGCCAAGATCGATTCCCCGGGAGCGGGACAGATACGCAGTATTTT. Its protein product is CACSQDRFPGSGTDTQYF.

The chain combines TRBV11-1 with TRBJ2-1; 9 nucleotides line up with TRBD2. CDR3 length: 15 amino acids. Germline CDR1 SGHAT, CDR2 FQDESV (reference sequence). J lost 7 bases, V lost 3 bases, and 7 bases had no gene match. CDR3 in amino acids: CASSLGRGRGNEQFF. In nucleotides, the CDR3 is TGTGCCAGCAGCTTGGGCCGCGGGAGGGGGAATGAGCAGTTCTTC.

This clonotype was seen a few times. The chain employs TRBV20-1 and TRBJ1-4, with D possibly being TRBD1 (5 bases). With 0 bases removed from V and 3 bases from J, the gap between germline ends came to 8 bases. The germline V gene encodes CDR1 DFQATT and CDR2 SNEGSKA (reference sequence). This CDR3 region has 14 residues. The DNA of the CDR3 is TGCAGTGCTAGAGATGGGGGAGCTAATGAAAAACTGTTTTTT. It encodes CSARDGGANEKLFF.

This clonotype was picked up many times. The CDR3 bases are TGTGCCAGTAGTATATCCTTGGGCTTCAACGAGCAGTACGTC. It yields the protein CASSISLGFNEQYV. This chain uses TRBV19 with TRBJ2-7; no definite D call. The ends were cut back, 2 bases at V and 5 bases at J, with 13 bases in the middle. This CDR3 spans 14 amino acids. The V gene's germline CDR1 is LNHDA and CDR2 SQIVND (reference sequence).

The genes are TRBV6-5 and TRBJ1-3; D is ambiguous. The CDR3 consists of 15 residues. Trimming left V 2 bases short and J 2 bases short, with 10 bases between. In germline, CDR1 is MNHEY, CDR2 SVGAGI. CDR3 coding DNA: TGTGCCAGCAGTTACGGGGTTGGGGCTGGAAACACCATATATTTT. Its translation: CASSYGVGAGNTIYF.

In its sample, this clonotype was seen a few times. This chain joins TRBV3-1 and TRBJ1-3; no reliable D call. Germline loops: CDR1 LGHDT, CDR2 YNNKEL (reference sequence). Trimming shortened V by 0 bases and J by 4 bases, and 10 bases separated the two germline ends. The CDR3 consists of 15 residues. The CDR3 sequence: CASSQDAGKGNTIYF. DNA for the CDR3: TGTGCCAGCAGCCAAGATGCGGGGAAGGGAAACACCATATATTTT.

This clonotype appeared a few times. The chain uses TRBV11-2 and TRBJ1-2, with 10 bases lining up with TRBD1. Trimming at V came to 5 bases and at J to 3 bases, leaving 15 bases not matched to a gene. The CDR3 sequence is 18 residues long. Looked up from germline, CDR1 is SGHAT and CDR2 is FQNNGV. The CDR3 DNA sequence: TGTGCCAGCAGCGCACCGGGACAGGGGCGTTCCTGGGACTATGGCTACACCTTC. Its translation is CASSAPGQGRSWDYGYTF.

The gene calls are TRBV5-1 and TRBJ1-1; weak D call: TRBD1 (5 bases). The CDR3 has 15 residues. Germline V gene lookup returns CDR1 SGHRS and CDR2 YFSETQ. Between the trimmed V and J ends, which lost 4 bases and 5 bases, there was a span of 18 bases. The chain's CDR3 is CASSLRAGPGTEAFF. CDR3 bases: TGCGCCAGCAGCCTTAGGGCAGGGCCAGGGACTGAAGCTTTCTTT.

This sequence joins TRBV4-1 and TRBJ2-1; no reliable D call. V was clipped by 2 bases and J by 4 bases, with 6 bases between them. CDR1 is MGHRA and CDR2 is YSYEKL in the germline V gene. The CDR3 runs to 13 residues. The DNA of the CDR3 is TGCGCCAGCAGCCAACATGAATACAATGAGCAGTTCTTC. Translation gives CASSQHEYNEQFF.

This CDR3 reads CASTRTGIDSPLHF. The CDR3 region has the DNA TGCGCCAGCACGCGGACAGGGATCGATTCACCCCTCCACTTT. The chain is built from TRBV5-1 and TRBJ1-6; 8 nucleotides align to TRBD1. Germline CDR1 reads SGHRS; CDR2 reads YFSETQ. The V gene end was trimmed by 6 bases and the J gene end by 8 bases; junction bases not matched to a gene: 7. CDR3 size: 14 residues.

This clonotype appeared a few times. The V gene is TRBV7-9, the J gene TRBJ1-1; no reliable D call. Trimming took off 1 base at V and 11 bases at J, with 11 bases between the two ends. The CDR3 is 12 amino acids. Germline CDR1 is SEHNR and CDR2 is FQNEAQ (reference sequence). CDR3 DNA sequence: TGTGCCAGCAGCTTAGGAAGGGATTCGGCTTTCTTT. Its protein product is CASSLGRDSAFF.

This clonotype was observed at least ten times. This chain uses TRBV12-3 or TRBV12-4 with TRBJ2-1; 7 nucleotides line up with TRBD2. The CDR3 extends over 17 amino acids. The V gene end was trimmed by 3 bases and the J gene end by 7 bases; junction bases not matched to a gene: 15. DNA of the CDR3: TGTGCCAGCAGTTTGACCTTAGGAGGGAGGGCCGGTAATGAGCAGTTCTTC. Translation: CASSLTLGGRAGNEQFF.

This chain joins TRBV24-1 and TRBJ2-2; no reliable D call. The CDR3 has 15 residues. CDR1 is KGHDR and CDR2 is SFDVKD in the germline V gene. V lost 3 bases to trimming and J lost 4 bases, with 11 bases between them. The CDR3: CATSDPLSVTGELFF. The DNA of the CDR3 is TGTGCCACCAGTGATCCCCTCTCGGTCACCGGGGAGCTGTTTTTT.

There are a few counts of this clonotype. The V gene is TRBV11-2, the J gene TRBJ1-6; 12 bases map to TRBD1. Germline V gene sequence: CDR1 SGHAT, CDR2 FQNNGV. CDR3 length: 14 residues. With 6 bases clipped from V and 14 bases from J, the junction kept 8 bases outside the gene matches. CDR3 sequence: CASRTGTGGESLHF. DNA for the CDR3: TGTGCCAGCAGAACCGGGACAGGGGGCGAATCCCTCCACTTT.

In this sample, this clonotype turned up a few times. This chain joins TRBV12-5 and TRBJ2-1; tentative D call: TRBD1 (5 bases). Germline V gene sequence: CDR1 LGHNT, CDR2 FRNRAP. V shed 2 bases and J shed 5 bases, with 16 bases lying between them. The CDR3 runs 16 residues. The CDR3 DNA reads TGTGCTAGTGGTTTGAAAGCCTCCCGACAGAACAATGAGCAGTTCTTC. This translates into CASGLKASRQNNEQFF.

This clonotype was recorded a few times. The chain recombines TRBV7-9 with TRBJ2-7; D is tentatively TRBD1 or TRBD2 (5 bases each). V lost 2 bases to trimming and J lost 7 bases, with 12 bases between them. This CDR3 is built from 13 residues. Germline V gives CDR1 SEHNR, CDR2 FQNEAQ (reference sequence). The chain's CDR3 is CASSLQGTGEQYF. DNA for the CDR3: TGTGCCAGCAGCTTACAGGGAACGGGGGAGCAGTACTTC.

This clonotype was recorded a few times. The chain joins TRBV20-1 to TRBJ2-7; no firm D call. The germline CDR1 and CDR2 sequences are DFQATT and SNEGSKA (reference sequence). The CDR3 is made up of 10 amino acids. Deletions cut 0 bases from V and 5 bases from J, with 2 bases between. The CDR3 nucleotides read TGCAGTGCTAGAGACGACGAGCAGTACTTC. Protein product: CSARDDEQYF.

The V and J genes are TRBV20-1 and TRBJ2-3, with TRBD1 matching over 10 bases. V was clipped by 6 bases and J by 5 bases; unmatched bases: 8. Germline CDR1 DFQATT, CDR2 SNEGSKA (reference sequence). CDR3 length: 14 residues. The chain's CDR3 is CSAGPGQGLDTQYF. The CDR3 DNA is TGCAGTGCGGGGCCGGGACAGGGGTTAGATACGCAGTATTTT.

This clonotype was observed many times. The chain uses TRBV7-2 and TRBJ1-2; D remains unclear. CDR3 length equals 12 residues. The V gene lost 1 base and the J gene lost 3 bases, with 3 bases spanning the gap. Germline V lookup: CDR1 SGHTA, CDR2 FQGNSA. CDR3 bases: TGTGCCAGCAGCTTAGGCCACTATGGCTACACCTTC. Translating it yields CASSLGHYGYTF.

This clonotype occurred many times. CDR3 coding DNA: TGTGCCAGCAGTTACTCCCGGACAGGGGATTCACCCCTCCACTTT. It is translated as CASSYSRTGDSPLHF. The genes are TRBV6-5 and TRBJ1-6; 9 bases match TRBD1. The CDR3 is 15 amino acids. Germline V gives CDR1 MNHEY, CDR2 SVGAGI. J was trimmed by 8 bases and V by 0 bases; bases with no gene match: 2.

There are a few counts of this clonotype. The chain combines TRBV5-1 with TRBJ2-1; D possibly uses TRBD1 or TRBD2 (5 bases each). V lost 4 bases and J lost 5, with 13 bases in between. Per the germline V gene, CDR1 is SGHRS and CDR2 is YFSETQ. The CDR3 is made up of 14 amino acids. The CDR3 bases are TGCGCCAGCAGCCGAGGGGAAGAGCACAATGAGCAGTTCTTC. Its translation is CASSRGEEHNEQFF.

This chain uses TRBV12-3 or TRBV12-4 with TRBJ1-6; TRBD1 is a possible D gene (5 bases). Trimming shortened V by 4 bases and J by 7 bases, and 11 bases separated the two germline ends. CDR3 length equals 14 residues. CDR3 in DNA: TGTGCCAGCAGTTGGGATAGACAGAATTCACCCCTCCACTTT. Protein sequence: CASSWDRQNSPLHF.

This clonotype was recorded many times. The J gene is TRBJ1-5, the V gene TRBV12-3 or TRBV12-4, with 7 nucleotides matching TRBD1. This CDR3 is 16 amino acids long. J lost 4 bases, V lost 3 bases, and 9 bases had no gene match. Written as DNA, the CDR3 is TGTGCCAGCAGTTTCCTGGACAGGACCAGAAATCAGCCCCAGCATTTT. It is translated as CASSFLDRTRNQPQHF.

The genes are TRBV20-1 and TRBJ2-5, with 7 bases identical to TRBD1. The CDR3 is 13 amino acids. Germline assignment: CDR1 DFQATT and CDR2 SNEGSKA (reference sequence). V gave up 6 bases and J gave up 5 bases; unmatched junction bases: 9. The CDR3 bases are TGCAGTGCGAGCAGGGGGATCGGGGAGACCCAGTACTTC. Amino acids: CSASRGIGETQYF.